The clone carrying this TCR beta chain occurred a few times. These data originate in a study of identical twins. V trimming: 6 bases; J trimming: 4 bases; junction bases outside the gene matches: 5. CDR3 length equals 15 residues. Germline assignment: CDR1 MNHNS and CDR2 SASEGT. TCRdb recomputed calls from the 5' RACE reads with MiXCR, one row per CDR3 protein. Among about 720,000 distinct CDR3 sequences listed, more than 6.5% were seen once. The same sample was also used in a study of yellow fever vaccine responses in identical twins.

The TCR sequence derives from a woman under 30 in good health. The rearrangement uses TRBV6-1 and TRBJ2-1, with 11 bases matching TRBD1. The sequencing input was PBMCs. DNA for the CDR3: TGTGCCAGCAGCCAGGACAGGGGGCAATACAATGAGCAGTTCTTC. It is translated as CASSQDRGQYNEQFF.